Described below is a single T cell receptor beta chain sequence and its context. Its antigen is still unknown. Reverse transcription of about 0.5 to 1 ug RNA used random hexamers. TCRdb reanalysed the immunoSEQ multiplex PCR reads using MiXCR and keeps one entry per CDR3 protein. The repertoire includes some 180,000 distinct CDR3 sequences, around 94% of them detected once, and more than 0.08% sits in the top ten. These data are taken from a study of CD8 T cells in Susac syndrome. Across the study: Each patient with Susac syndrome, at the time of blood draw, was therapy-naive, on corticosteroids, or on intravenous immunoglobulin alone. Whole-study results and caveats: The study recognized that its TCR sequencing and HLA analysis covered a relatively small number of individuals.

Trimming took off 4 bases at V and 0 bases at J, with 8 bases between the two ends. This CDR3 has 14 residues. CDR1 SGHDT and CDR2 YYEEEE come from the germline V gene. This clonotype originated in a human donor with Susac syndrome. This sequence joins TRBV5-6 and TRBJ2-4, with D uncertain. Sequencing input: CD4+ T cells from PBMCs. CDR3 nucleotide sequence: TGTGCCAGCAGCCCCCAACTAGCCAAAAACATTCAGTACTTC. Amino acids: CASSPQLAKNIQYF. The full variable domain, completed using reference TRBV5-6 and TRBJ2-4, is DAGVTQSPTHLIKTRGQQVTLRCSPKSGHDTVSWYQQALGQGPQFIFQYYEEEERQRGNFPDRFSGHQFPNYSSELNVNALLLGDSALYLCASSPQLAKNIQYFGAGTRLSVL.